The present T cell receptor (beta chain) was sequenced within a study of blood T cells in healthy people across ages. The CDR3 is 14 amino acids. The V gene end was trimmed by 7 bases and the J gene end by 3 bases; junction bases not matched to a gene: 8. Germline CDR1 SGHVS, CDR2 FQNEAQ. The use of a sample-barcoded 5' primer and a J-beta primer mix characterized a second PCR of roughly 7 to 11 cycles. TCRdb reanalysed the 5' RACE reads using MiXCR and keeps one entry per CDR3 protein. The data contain over 600,000 distinct CDR3 sequences, approximately 40% of them seen just once; the ten biggest clones take up 30%. General study results and limits: Strong correlation existed between TCR beta diversity and naive T cell percentage.

In regard to this clonotype: Antigen unknown.

The source of this sequence is an elderly man in good health. Sequenced material: blood. The chain is built from TRBV7-8 and TRBJ2-7; 8 nucleotides agree with TRBD2. This CDR3 is CASTTAGGNYEQYF. In DNA form, the CDR3 reads TGTGCCAGCACTACCGCGGGGGGCAACTACGAGCAGTACTTC.